Listed below are T cell receptor beta chains from one sample, sequenced in a study of identical twins. In TCRdb, the 5' RACE reads were re-called with MiXCR into one record per CDR3 protein. The sample yields 540,000 or so distinct CDR3 sequences, about a fifth seen once. A further study also used this sample, focusing on yellow fever vaccine responses in identical twins.

Sequencing input: CD4+ T cells sorted from blood. The source is a woman in her late teens or twenties in good health. Both conserved end residues are part of each CDR3. The D gene is left open where the match is weak. Expanded clones are given a class, and other clones once, few, many or no size at all.

j_gene | v_gene | d_gene | abundance | CDR3aa | CDR3nt
TRBJ1-6 | TRBV5-1 | . | few | CASSLSGNSPLHF | TGCGCCAGCAGCTTGAGCGGGAATTCACCCCTCCACTTT
TRBJ1-2 | TRBV2 | . | . | CASSDLAPAGYTF | TGTGCCAGCAGTGACCTTGCACCAGCTGGCTACACCTTC
TRBJ2-7 | TRBV12-3/TRBV12-4 | . | . | CASSLTQSYEQYF | TGTGCCAGCAGTTTAACTCAGTCCTACGAGCAGTACTTC
TRBJ2-5 | TRBV6-5 | . | . | CASISAPGLLETQYF | TGTGCCAGCATTTCCGCCCCGGGGCTTCTAGAGACCCAGTACTTC
TRBJ2-3 | TRBV2 | TRBD2 | . | CASSRLAGVADTQYF | TGTGCCAGCAGTCGGCTAGCGGGAGTGGCAGATACGCAGTATTTT
TRBJ2-1 | TRBV5-1 | . | many | CASSVDLTNEQFF | TGCGCCAGCAGCGTTGACCTTACCAATGAGCAGTTCTTC
TRBJ2-2 | TRBV29-1 | . | . | CSVVKNTGELFF | TGCAGCGTTGTCAAGAACACCGGGGAGCTGTTTTTT
TRBJ2-1 | TRBV18 | . | . | CASSPETLVNEQFF | TGTGCCAGCTCACCTGAGACCCTAGTCAATGAGCAGTTCTTC
TRBJ2-7 | TRBV12-3/TRBV12-4 | TRBD1 | . | CASSPRTGGSYEQYF | TGTGCCAGCAGCCCTCGGACAGGGGGCTCCTACGAGCAGTACTTC
TRBJ1-1 | TRBV28 | . | few | CASSLPLGGTEAFF | TGTGCCAGCAGTTTACCCCTCGGAGGAACTGAAGCTTTCTTT
TRBJ2-1 | TRBV27 | . | few | CASSLYGRLNEQFF | TGTGCCAGCAGTTTATACGGGAGACTCAATGAGCAGTTCTTC
TRBJ1-5 | TRBV5-5 | . | few | CASSAGRNNQPQHF | TGTGCCAGCAGCGCGGGACGGAACAATCAGCCCCAGCATTTT
TRBJ2-7 | TRBV2 | . | . | CASSGETYEQYF | TGTGCCAGCAGTGGAGAGACCTACGAGCAGTACTTC
TRBJ2-1 | TRBV15 | . | . | CATSLENEQFF | TGTGCCACCAGCCTAGAGAATGAGCAGTTCTTC
TRBJ2-3 | TRBV2 | . | . | CASSEPSGTGLDTQYF | TGTGCCAGCAGTGAACCTTCAGGGACTGGCTTGGATACGCAGTATTTT
TRBJ2-1 | TRBV28 | TRBD2 | . | CASSSGRALLATKGEQFF | TGTGCCAGCAGTTCCGGGCGGGCGCTACTAGCGACAAAGGGTGAGCAGTTCTTC
TRBJ2-1 | TRBV10-1 | TRBD2 | . | CASSMQLAGVEQFF | TGCGCCAGCAGTATGCAGCTAGCGGGAGTTGAGCAGTTCTTC
TRBJ2-2 | TRBV28 | . | . | CASTYRKLTGELFF | TGTGCCAGCACGTACAGGAAACTCACCGGGGAGCTGTTTTTT
TRBJ1-1 | TRBV7-9 | . | . | CASSFTGSNTEAFF | TGTGCCAGCAGCTTTACGGGGTCGAACACTGAAGCTTTCTTT
TRBJ2-2 | TRBV4-1 | TRBD2 | . | CASSRRASGDTGELFF | TGCGCCAGCAGCCGACGCGCTAGCGGGGATACCGGGGAGCTGTTTTTT
TRBJ2-1 | TRBV5-5 | TRBD2 | . | CASSPRTSLLHNEQFF | TGTGCCAGCAGCCCCCGGACTAGCTTACTCCACAATGAGCAGTTCTTC
TRBJ2-5 | TRBV24-1 | . | few | CATSGDNAETQYF | TGTGCCACCAGTGGGGACAATGCAGAGACCCAGTACTTC
TRBJ2-1 | TRBV2 | TRBD2 | few | CASSESGSGSYNEQFF | TGTGCCAGCAGTGAGTCGGGTAGCGGGAGTTACAATGAGCAGTTCTTC
TRBJ2-3 | TRBV20-1 | TRBD2 | few | CSASTSGYSTDTQYF | TGCAGTGCTTCGACTAGCGGCTATAGCACAGATACGCAGTATTTT
TRBJ2-1 | TRBV12-3/TRBV12-4 | . | few | CASSLVGVYNEQFF | TGTGCCAGCAGTTTGGTGGGGGTGTACAATGAGCAGTTCTTC
TRBJ2-1 | TRBV28 | TRBD2 | . | CASSSPRLAGGLDEQFF | TGTGCCAGCAGTTCCCCAAGACTAGCGGGGGGCCTCGATGAGCAGTTCTTC
TRBJ2-1 | TRBV5-5 | . | . | CASSLWGDRSYNEQFF | TGTGCCAGCAGCCTTTGGGGGGACAGATCCTACAATGAGCAGTTCTTC
TRBJ2-1 | TRBV5-1 | TRBD2 | few | CASSETSGRAYNEQFF | TGCGCCAGCAGCGAGACTAGCGGGAGGGCATACAATGAGCAGTTCTTC
TRBJ2-7 | TRBV2 | TRBD1 | . | CASGTETYEQYF | TGTGCCAGTGGGACAGAAACCTACGAGCAGTACTTC
TRBJ2-2 | TRBV12-3/TRBV12-4 | TRBD2 | many | CASTTSGGATGELFF | TGTGCCAGCACTACTAGCGGGGGGGCCACCGGGGAGCTGTTTTTT
TRBJ2-2 | TRBV5-1 | . | few | CASSSVPRGELFF | TGCGCCAGCAGCTCGGTGCCCCGCGGGGAGCTGTTTTTT
TRBJ2-5 | TRBV2 | TRBD1 | . | CASIHRGETQYF | TGTGCCAGCATCCACAGGGGAGAGACCCAGTACTTC
TRBJ2-7 | TRBV6-5 | . | . | CASSYSGRRDYEQYF | TGTGCCAGCAGTTACTCGGGACGCAGAGACTACGAGCAGTACTTC
TRBJ2-2 | TRBV11-2 | . | . | CASSLEALRTGELFF | TGTGCCAGCAGCTTAGAGGCACTTCGGACCGGGGAGCTGTTTTTT
TRBJ2-5 | TRBV5-1 | . | few | CASSLVSSGPQETQYF | TGCGCCAGCAGCTTGGTTTCGTCCGGTCCCCAAGAGACCCAGTACTTC
TRBJ1-5 | TRBV20-1 | . | many | CSARLDGNQPQHF | TGCAGTGCTAGATTAGACGGCAATCAGCCCCAGCATTTT
TRBJ1-2 | TRBV5-1 | . | . | CASNQRQGSNYGYTF | TGCGCCAGCAACCAGCGGCAGGGCTCTAACTATGGCTACACCTTC
TRBJ2-7 | TRBV12-3/TRBV12-4 | . | . | CASSDQRAGFYEQYF | TGTGCCAGCAGTGACCAGCGGGCAGGCTTCTACGAGCAGTACTTC
TRBJ2-1 | TRBV27 | TRBD2 | . | CASTGLAGREQFF | TGTGCCAGCACGGGACTAGCGGGACGTGAGCAGTTCTTC
TRBJ2-1 | TRBV10-3 | TRBD1 | few | CAITPGGYNEQFF | TGTGCCATCACGCCAGGGGGCTACAATGAGCAGTTCTTC
TRBJ2-1 | TRBV7-9 | TRBD1 | . | CASSNKGAWNEQFF | TGTGCCAGCAGCAACAAGGGGGCTTGGAATGAGCAGTTCTTC
TRBJ1-5 | TRBV10-3 | . | . | CAISESGSENQPQHF | TGTGCCATCAGTGAGTCTGGCAGTGAGAATCAGCCCCAGCATTTT
TRBJ2-7 | TRBV12-3/TRBV12-4 | TRBD1 | . | CASSRETGSSYEQYF | TGTGCCAGCAGTCGCGAGACAGGGAGCTCCTACGAGCAGTACTTC
TRBJ2-1 | TRBV3-1 | TRBD1 | . | CASSPTPSGQDSYNEQFF | TGTGCCAGCAGCCCGACACCATCCGGACAGGACTCCTACAATGAGCAGTTCTTC
TRBJ1-5 | TRBV6-1 | TRBD1 | many | CASSAGQGSNQPQHF | TGTGCCAGCAGTGCGGGACAGGGGAGCAATCAGCCCCAGCATTTT
TRBJ2-2 | TRBV20-1 | TRBD2 | few | CSARDLAGGTGELFF | TGCAGTGCTAGAGACCTAGCGGGGGGGACCGGGGAGCTGTTTTTT
TRBJ1-1 | TRBV5-6 | . | few | CASSSYFRSMNTEAFF | TGTGCCAGCAGCTCGTACTTCAGAAGCATGAACACTGAAGCTTTCTTT
TRBJ1-2 | TRBV6-4 | TRBD1 | few | CASSEDRGRGYTF | TGTGCCAGCAGTGAAGACAGGGGGCGAGGCTACACCTTC
TRBJ2-1 | TRBV20-1 | TRBD2 | . | CSARDTLAGDEQFF | TGCAGTGCTAGAGATACGCTAGCGGGAGACGAGCAGTTCTTC
TRBJ1-6 | TRBV7-2 | . | few | CASSFNGLVRGSPLHF | TGTGCCAGCAGCTTTAATGGGCTGGTTCGCGGTTCACCCCTCCACTTT
TRBJ2-1 | TRBV16 | TRBD2 | . | CASSPGLARDEQFF | TGTGCCAGCAGCCCGGGACTAGCTCGGGATGAGCAGTTCTTC
TRBJ2-2 | TRBV3-1 | . | . | CASRRTGSSPGELFF | TGTGCCAGCAGACGAACCGGGTCCTCACCCGGGGAGCTGTTTTTT
TRBJ1-1 | TRBV18 | . | . | CASSRSGIEAFF | TGTGCCAGCTCACGATCCGGGATTGAAGCTTTCTTT